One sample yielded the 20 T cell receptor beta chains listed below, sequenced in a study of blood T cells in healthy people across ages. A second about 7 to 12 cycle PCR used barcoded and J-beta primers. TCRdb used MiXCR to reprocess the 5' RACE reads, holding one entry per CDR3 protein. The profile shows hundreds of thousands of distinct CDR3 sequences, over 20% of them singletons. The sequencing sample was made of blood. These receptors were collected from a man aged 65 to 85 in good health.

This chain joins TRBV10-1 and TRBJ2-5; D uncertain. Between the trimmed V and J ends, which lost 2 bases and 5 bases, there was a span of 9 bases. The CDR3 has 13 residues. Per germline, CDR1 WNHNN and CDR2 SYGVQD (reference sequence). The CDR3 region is CASSEDNMETQYF. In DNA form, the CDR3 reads TGCGCCAGCAGTGAGGACAACATGGAGACCCAGTACTTC.

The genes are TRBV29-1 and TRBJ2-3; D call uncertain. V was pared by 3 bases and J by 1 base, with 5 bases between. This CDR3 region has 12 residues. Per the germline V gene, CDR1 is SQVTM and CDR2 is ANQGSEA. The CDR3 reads CSVEAGTDTQYF. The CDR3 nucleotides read TGCAGCGTTGAGGCGGGCACAGATACGCAGTATTTT.

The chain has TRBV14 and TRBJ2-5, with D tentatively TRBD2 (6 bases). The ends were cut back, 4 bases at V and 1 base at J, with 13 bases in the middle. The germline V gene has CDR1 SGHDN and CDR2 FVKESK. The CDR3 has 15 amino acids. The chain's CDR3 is CASSPMGGPQETQYF. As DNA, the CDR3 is TGTGCCAGCAGCCCTATGGGGGGACCCCAAGAGACCCAGTACTTC. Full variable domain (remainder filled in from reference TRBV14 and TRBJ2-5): EAGVTQFPSHSVIEKGQTVTLRCDPISGHDNLYWYRRVMGKEIKFLLHFVKESKQDESGMPNNRFLAERTGGTYSTLKVQPAELEDSGVYFCASSPMGGPQETQYFGPGTRLLVL.

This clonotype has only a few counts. CDR3 in amino acids: CASSTSGKGTQYF. In DNA form, the CDR3 reads TGTGCCAGTAGTACTAGCGGGAAAGGTACGCAGTATTTT. J is TRBJ2-3 and V is TRBV19; the match to TRBD2 covers 9 bases. CDR3 size: 13 residues. V shed 4 bases and J 8 bases; nucleotides not matched to a gene: 4. Germline values: CDR1 LNHDA, CDR2 SQIVND (reference sequence). The whole variable domain, remainder taken from reference TRBV19 and TRBJ2-3, is DGGITQSPKYLFRKEGQNVTLSCEQNLNHDAMYWYRQDPGQGLRLIYYSQIVNDFQKGDIAEGYSVSREKKESFPLTVTSAQKNPTAFYLCASSTSGKGTQYFGPGTRLTVL.

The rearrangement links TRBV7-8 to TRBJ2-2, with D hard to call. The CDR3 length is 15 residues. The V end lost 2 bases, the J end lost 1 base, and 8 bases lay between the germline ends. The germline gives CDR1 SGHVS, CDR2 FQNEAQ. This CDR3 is CASSLQAMNTGELFF. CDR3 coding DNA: TGTGCCAGCAGCTTACAAGCGATGAACACCGGGGAGCTGTTTTTT. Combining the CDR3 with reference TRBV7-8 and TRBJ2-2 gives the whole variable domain GAGVSQSPRYKVAKRGQDVALRCDPISGHVSLFWYQQALGQGPEFLTYFQNEAQLDKSGLPSDRFFAERPEGSVSTLKIQRTQQEDSAVYLCASSLQAMNTGELFFGEGSRLTVL.

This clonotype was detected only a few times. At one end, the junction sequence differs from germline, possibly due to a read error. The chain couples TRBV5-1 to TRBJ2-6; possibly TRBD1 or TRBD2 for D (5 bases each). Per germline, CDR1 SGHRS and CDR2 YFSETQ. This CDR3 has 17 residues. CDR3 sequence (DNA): TGCGCCAGCAGCTTGCTAGCCCAAAGCTCTGGGGCCAACGTCATGACTTTC. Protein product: CASSLLAQSSGANVMTF.

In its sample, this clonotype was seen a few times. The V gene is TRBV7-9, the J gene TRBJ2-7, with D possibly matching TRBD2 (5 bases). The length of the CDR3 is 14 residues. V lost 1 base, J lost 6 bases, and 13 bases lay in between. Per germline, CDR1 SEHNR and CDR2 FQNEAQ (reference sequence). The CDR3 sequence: CASSLGGSAGEQYF. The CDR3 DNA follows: TGTGCCAGCAGCTTAGGAGGTAGCGCAGGCGAGCAGTACTTC.

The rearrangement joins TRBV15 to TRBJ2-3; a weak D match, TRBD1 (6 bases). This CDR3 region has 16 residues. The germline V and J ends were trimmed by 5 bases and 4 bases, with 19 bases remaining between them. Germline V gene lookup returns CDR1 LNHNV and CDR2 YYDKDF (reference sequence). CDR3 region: CATSGRQGGVSDTQYF. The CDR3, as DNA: TGTGCCACCAGCGGCCGACAAGGGGGAGTCTCAGATACGCAGTATTTT. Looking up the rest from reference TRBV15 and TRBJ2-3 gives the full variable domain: DAMVIQNPRYQVTQFGKPVTLSCSQTLNHNVMYWYQQKSSQAPKLLFHYYDKDFNNEADTPDNFQSRRPNTSFCFLDIRSPGLGDTAMYLCATSGRQGGVSDTQYFGPGTRLTVL.

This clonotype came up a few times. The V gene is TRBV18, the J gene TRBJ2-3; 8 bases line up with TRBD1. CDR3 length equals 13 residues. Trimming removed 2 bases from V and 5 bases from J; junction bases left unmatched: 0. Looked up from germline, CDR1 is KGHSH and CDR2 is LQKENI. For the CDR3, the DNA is TGTGCCAGCTCACCAGGACAGGGAGATACGCAGTATTTT. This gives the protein CASSPGQGDTQYF.

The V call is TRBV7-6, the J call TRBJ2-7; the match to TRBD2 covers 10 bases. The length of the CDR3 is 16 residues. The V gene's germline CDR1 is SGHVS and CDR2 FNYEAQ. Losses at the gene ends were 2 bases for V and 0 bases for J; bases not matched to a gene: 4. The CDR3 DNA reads TGTGCCAGCAGCTTACCTGGACTAGCGGTCTCCTACGAGCAGTACTTC. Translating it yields CASSLPGLAVSYEQYF.

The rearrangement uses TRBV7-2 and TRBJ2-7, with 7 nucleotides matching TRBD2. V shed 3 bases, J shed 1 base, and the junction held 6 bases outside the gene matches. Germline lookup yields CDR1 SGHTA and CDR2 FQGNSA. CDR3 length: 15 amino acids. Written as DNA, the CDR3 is TGTGCCAGCAGCTTGGAGCTAGCGGTATCCTACGAGCAGTACTTC. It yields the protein CASSLELAVSYEQYF.

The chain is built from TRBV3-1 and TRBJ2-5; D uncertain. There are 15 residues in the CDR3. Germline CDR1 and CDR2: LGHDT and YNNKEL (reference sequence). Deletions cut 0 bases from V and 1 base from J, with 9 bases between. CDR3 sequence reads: CASSQDGVGQETQYF. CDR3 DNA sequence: TGTGCCAGCAGCCAAGATGGGGTTGGCCAAGAGACCCAGTACTTC.

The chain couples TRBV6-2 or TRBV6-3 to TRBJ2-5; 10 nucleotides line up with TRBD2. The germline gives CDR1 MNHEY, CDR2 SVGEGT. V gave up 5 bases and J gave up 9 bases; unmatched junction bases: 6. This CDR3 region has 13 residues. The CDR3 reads CASSLAGEESQYF. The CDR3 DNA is TGTGCCAGCAGTCTAGCGGGAGAGGAGTCCCAGTACTTC.

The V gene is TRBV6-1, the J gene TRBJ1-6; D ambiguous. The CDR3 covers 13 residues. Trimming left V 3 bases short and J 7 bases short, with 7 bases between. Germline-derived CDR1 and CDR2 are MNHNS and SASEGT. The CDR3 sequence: CASSEPVNSPLHF. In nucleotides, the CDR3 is TGTGCCAGCAGTGAGCCGGTGAATTCACCCCTCCACTTT.

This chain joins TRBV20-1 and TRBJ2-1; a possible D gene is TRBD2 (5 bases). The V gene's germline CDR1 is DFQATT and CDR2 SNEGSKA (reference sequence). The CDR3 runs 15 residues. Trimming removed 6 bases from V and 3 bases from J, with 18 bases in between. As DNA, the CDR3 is TGCAGTGCCCCACGTCGAGGGTCAAGCTACAATGAGCAGTTCTTC. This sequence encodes CSAPRRGSSYNEQFF.

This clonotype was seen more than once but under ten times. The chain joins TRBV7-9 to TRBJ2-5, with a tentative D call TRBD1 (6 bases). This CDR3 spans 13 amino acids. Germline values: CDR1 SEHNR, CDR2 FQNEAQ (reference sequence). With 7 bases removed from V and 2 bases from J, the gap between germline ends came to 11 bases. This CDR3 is CASIRGQQETQYF. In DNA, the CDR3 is TGTGCCAGCATTCGAGGACAGCAAGAGACCCAGTACTTC.

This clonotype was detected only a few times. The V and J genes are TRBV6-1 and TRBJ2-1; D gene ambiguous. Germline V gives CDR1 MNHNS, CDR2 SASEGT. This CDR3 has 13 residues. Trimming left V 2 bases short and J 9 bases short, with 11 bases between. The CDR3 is CASSESRSTEQFF. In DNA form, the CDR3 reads TGTGCCAGCAGTGAATCTCGGTCAACTGAGCAGTTCTTC.

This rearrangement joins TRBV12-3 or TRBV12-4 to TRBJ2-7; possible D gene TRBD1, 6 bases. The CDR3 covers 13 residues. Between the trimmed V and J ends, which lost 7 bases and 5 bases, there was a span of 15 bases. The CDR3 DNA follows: TGTGCCAGCACCCTAACAGGGCAGAACGAGCAGTACTTC. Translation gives CASTLTGQNEQYF.

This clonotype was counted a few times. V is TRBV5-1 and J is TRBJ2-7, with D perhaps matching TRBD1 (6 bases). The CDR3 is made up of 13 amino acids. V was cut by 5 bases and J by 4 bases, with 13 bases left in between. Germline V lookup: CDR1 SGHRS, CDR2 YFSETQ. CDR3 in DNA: TGCGCCAGCAGGGGCGTACAGGGTTACGAGCAGTACTTC. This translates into CASRGVQGYEQYF. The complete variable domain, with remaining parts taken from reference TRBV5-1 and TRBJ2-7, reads KAGVTQTPRYLIKTRGQQVTLSCSPISGHRSVSWYQQTPGQGLQFLFEYFSETQRNKGNFPGRFSGRQFSNSRSEMNVSTLELGDSALYLCASRGVQGYEQYFGPGTRLTVT.

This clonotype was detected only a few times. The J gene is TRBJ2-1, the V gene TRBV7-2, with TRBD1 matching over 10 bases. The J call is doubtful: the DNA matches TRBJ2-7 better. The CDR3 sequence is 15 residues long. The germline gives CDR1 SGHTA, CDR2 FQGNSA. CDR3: CASSLLTGGQYEQYF. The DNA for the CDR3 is TGTGCCAGCAGCTTGCTGACAGGGGGCCAATACGAGCAGTACTTC.